This TCR beta chain comes out of a study of T-cell reconstitution after alpha-beta-depleted transplantation in children. Germline V gene data show CDR1 as SNHLY and CDR2 as FYNNEI. The V end lost 8 bases, the J end lost 4 bases, and 18 bases lay between the germline ends. The CDR3 has 15 residues. Unique molecular identifiers were incorporated during preparation of the TCRbeta library. MiXCR, applied by TCRdb to the PCR reads, yields one record per CDR3 protein. The sample gives about 540,000 distinct CDR3 sequences, about a sixth of which show up once; less than 4% is in the top ten. This clonotype was observed a handful of times.

The TCR was taken from a human donor who donated a stem cell graft to a child with acute lymphoblastic leukemia. The source material was PBMCs from the stem cell graft donor, sampled from the stem cell graft. The genes are TRBV2 and TRBJ2-1, with D possibly called TRBD1 or TRBD2 (6 bases each). The CDR3 nucleotides read TGTGCCAGCGCGATATCGGGGGCGGGGTACAATGAGCAGTTCTTC. It encodes CASAISGAGYNEQFF.